Included here is one TCR beta chain sequence, with context. The target antigen is unknown. The data were obtained in a study of T cell responses to AZD1222 COVID-19 vaccine. Background on the study: Second-dose schedules of about 4 or about 12 weeks were combined.

Study-wide results and caveats: Seropositivity was recorded at baseline in only 6 or 7 AZD1222 recipients. The breadth and depth of Spike-specific TCRs increased once two AZD1222 doses had been given. In a largely white British group with more females than males, clonal diversity was possibly underestimated.

Only in-frame clones appear in the TCRdb table, and some are missing; sequencing was by immunoSEQ multiplex PCR. The table has 95,000 to 100,000 clones, about 89% seen once; the top ten hold about 1.5%. From germline, CDR1 is MDHEN and CDR2 SYDVKM. This CDR3 region has 15 residues. Trimming shortened V by 6 bases and J by 6 bases, and 21 bases separated the two germline ends. The receptor comes from an adult in good health. Material: peripheral blood, obtained on day 0 of AZD1222 vaccination. This chain joins TRBV28 and TRBJ2-7, with a possible D match to TRBD1 (6 bases). In DNA, the CDR3 is TGTGCCAGCAGCTCAGGGGCCGGGGTCCGCCTCGAGCAGTACTTC. Translation gives CASSSGAGVRLEQYF. Full variable domain (missing parts from reference TRBV28 and TRBJ2-7): DVKVTQSSRYLVKRTGEKVFLECVQDMDHENMFWYRQDPGLGLRLIYFSYDVKMKEKGDIPEGYSVSREKKERFSLILESASTNQTSMYLCASSSGAGVRLEQYFGPGTRLTVT.